This T cell receptor beta chain was documented in a study of blood T cell repertoires in COVID-19. There are 16 residues in the CDR3. Trimming pared 0 bases from V and 6 bases from J, leaving 14 bases between. Germline CDR1 LGHNA, CDR2 YSLEER. Repertoires were generated with immunoSEQ multiplex PCR, while TCRdb's copy carries only in-frame clones and drops some. The sample has tens of thousands of clones, about 83% seen once; the top ten hold 29%. The TCR originated in a woman aged 80 or older with acute or convalescent COVID-19. The material sequenced was peripheral blood. V gene TRBV4-3 combines with J gene TRBJ2-2; D uncertain. DNA for the CDR3: TGCGCCAGCAGCCAAGAGTATCCCACAATCCCCGGGGAGCTGTTTTTT. Translated, it gives CASSQEYPTIPGELFF.